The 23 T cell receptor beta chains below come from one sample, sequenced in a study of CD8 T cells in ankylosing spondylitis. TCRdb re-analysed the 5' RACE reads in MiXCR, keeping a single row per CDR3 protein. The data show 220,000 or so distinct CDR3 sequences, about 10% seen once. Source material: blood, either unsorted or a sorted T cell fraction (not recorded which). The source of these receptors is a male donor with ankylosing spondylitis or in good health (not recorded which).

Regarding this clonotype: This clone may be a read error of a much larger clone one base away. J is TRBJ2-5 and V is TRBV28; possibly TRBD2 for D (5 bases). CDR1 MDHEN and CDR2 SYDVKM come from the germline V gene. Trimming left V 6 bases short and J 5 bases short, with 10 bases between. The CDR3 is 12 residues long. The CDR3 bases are TGTGCCAGCAGCCCCCGGAGGGAGACCCAGTACTTC. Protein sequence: CASSPRRETQYF.

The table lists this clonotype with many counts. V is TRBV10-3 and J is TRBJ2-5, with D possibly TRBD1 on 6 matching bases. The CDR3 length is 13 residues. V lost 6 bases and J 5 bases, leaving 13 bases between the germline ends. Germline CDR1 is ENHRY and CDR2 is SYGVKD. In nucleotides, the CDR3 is TGTGCCATCAGCCAAAACAGGGAGGAGACCCAGTACTTC. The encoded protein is CAISQNREETQYF.

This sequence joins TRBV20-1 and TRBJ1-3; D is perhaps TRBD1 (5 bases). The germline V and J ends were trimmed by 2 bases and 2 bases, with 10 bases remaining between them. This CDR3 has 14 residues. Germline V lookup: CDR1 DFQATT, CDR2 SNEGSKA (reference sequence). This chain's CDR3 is CSARWGTTGNTIYF. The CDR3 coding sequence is TGCAGTGCTAGATGGGGGACCACTGGAAACACCATATATTTT.

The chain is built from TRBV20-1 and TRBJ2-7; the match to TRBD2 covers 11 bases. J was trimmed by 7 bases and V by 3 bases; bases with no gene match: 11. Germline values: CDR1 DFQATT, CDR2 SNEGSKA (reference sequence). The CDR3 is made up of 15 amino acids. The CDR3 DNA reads TGCAGTGCTAGGGGGTTGACTAGCGGGGCTGGGGAGCAGTACTTC. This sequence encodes CSARGLTSGAGEQYF.

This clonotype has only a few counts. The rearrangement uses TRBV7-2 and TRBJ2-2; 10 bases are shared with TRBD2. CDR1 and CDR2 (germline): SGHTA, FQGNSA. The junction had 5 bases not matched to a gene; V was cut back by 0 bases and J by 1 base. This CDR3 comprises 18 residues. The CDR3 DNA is TGTGCCAGCAGCTTAGCGCATACTAGCGGGGTGAACACCGGGGAGCTGTTTTTT. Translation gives CASSLAHTSGVNTGELFF.

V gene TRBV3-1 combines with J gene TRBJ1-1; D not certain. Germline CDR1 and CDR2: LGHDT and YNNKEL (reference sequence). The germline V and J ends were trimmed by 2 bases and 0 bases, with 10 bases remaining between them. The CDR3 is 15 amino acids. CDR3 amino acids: CASSQSASMNTEAFF. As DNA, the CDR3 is TGTGCCAGCAGCCAATCGGCGTCCATGAACACTGAAGCTTTCTTT.

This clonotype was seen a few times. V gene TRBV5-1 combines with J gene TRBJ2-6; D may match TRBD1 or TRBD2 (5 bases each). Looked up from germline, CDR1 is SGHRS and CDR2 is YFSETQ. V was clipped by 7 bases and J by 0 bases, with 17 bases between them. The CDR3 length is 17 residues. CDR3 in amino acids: CASQSGTGSSGANVLTF. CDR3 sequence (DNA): TGCGCCAGCCAATCCGGGACCGGAAGCTCTGGGGCCAACGTCCTGACTTTC.

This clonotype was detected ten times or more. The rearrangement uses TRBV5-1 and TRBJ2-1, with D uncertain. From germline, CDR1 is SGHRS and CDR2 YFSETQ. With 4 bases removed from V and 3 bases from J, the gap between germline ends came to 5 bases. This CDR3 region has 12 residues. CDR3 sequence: CASSANYNEQFF. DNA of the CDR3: TGCGCCAGCAGCGCGAACTACAATGAGCAGTTCTTC.

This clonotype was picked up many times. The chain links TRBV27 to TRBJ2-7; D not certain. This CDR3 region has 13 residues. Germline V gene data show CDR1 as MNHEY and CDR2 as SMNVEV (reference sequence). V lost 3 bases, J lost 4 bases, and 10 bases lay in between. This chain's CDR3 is CASSFPPAYEQYF. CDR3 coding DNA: TGTGCCAGCAGTTTCCCGCCGGCGTACGAGCAGTACTTC.

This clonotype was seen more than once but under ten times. The CDR3 loop is CATSESAGGRPYEQYF. In nucleotides, the CDR3 is TGTGCCACCAGTGAGTCCGCCGGGGGGAGGCCCTACGAGCAGTACTTC. The V call is TRBV24-1, the J call TRBJ2-7, with TRBD2 matching over 7 bases. Losses at the gene ends were 4 bases for V and 2 bases for J; bases not matched to a gene: 10. CDR1 KGHDR and CDR2 SFDVKD come from the germline V gene. CDR3 size: 16 residues.

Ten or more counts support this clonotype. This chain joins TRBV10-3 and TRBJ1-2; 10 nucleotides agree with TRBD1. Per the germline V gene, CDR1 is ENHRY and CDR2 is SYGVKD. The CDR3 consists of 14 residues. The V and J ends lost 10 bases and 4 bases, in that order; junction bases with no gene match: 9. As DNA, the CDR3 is TGTGCCACCCGGGACAGGGGAACGAGCTATGGCTACACCTTC. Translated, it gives CATRDRGTSYGYTF.

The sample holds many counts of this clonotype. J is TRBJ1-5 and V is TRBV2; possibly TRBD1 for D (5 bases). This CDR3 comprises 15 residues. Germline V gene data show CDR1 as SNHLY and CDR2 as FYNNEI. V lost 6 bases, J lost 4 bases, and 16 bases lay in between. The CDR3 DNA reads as TGTGCCAGCAGAGCTGGGACGGGCGGTAATCAGCCCCAGCATTTT. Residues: CASRAGTGGNQPQHF.

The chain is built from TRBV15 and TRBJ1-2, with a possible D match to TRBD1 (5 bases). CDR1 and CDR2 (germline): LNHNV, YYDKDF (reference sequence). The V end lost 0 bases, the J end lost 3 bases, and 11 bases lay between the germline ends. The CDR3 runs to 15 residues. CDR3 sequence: CATSREVRVHYGYTF. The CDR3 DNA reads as TGTGCCACCAGCAGAGAAGTCAGGGTTCACTATGGCTACACCTTC.

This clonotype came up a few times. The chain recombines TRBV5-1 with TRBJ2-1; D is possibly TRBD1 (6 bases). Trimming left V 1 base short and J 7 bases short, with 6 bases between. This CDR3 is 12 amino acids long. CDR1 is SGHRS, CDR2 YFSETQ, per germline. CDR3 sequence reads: CASSLQGNEQFF. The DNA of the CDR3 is TGCGCCAGCAGCTTGCAGGGGAATGAGCAGTTCTTC.

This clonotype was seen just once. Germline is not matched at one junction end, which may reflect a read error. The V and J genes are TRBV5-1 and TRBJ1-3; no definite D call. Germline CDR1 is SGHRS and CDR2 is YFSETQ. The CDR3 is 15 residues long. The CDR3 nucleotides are TGCGCCAGCAGCTTGGATCGCGGCTCTGGAAACACCACATATTTT. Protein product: CASSLDRGSGNTTYF.

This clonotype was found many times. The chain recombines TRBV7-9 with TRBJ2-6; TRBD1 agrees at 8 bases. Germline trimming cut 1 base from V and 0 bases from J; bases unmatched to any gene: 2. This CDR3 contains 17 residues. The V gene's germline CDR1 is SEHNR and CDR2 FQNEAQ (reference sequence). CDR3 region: CASSLDRGNSGANVLTF. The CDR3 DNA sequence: TGTGCCAGCAGCTTAGACAGGGGGAACTCTGGGGCCAACGTCCTGACTTTC.

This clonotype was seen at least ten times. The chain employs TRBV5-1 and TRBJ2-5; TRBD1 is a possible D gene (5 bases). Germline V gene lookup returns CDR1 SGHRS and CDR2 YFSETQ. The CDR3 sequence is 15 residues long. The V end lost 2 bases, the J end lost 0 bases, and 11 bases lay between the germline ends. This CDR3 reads CASSFTGPYQETQYF. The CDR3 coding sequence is TGCGCCAGCAGCTTCACAGGTCCGTACCAAGAGACCCAGTACTTC.

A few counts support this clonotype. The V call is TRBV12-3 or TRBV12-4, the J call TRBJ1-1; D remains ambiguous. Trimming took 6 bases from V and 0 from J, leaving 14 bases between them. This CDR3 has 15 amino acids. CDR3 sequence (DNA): TGTGCCAGCAGCCCTCGGGGAGGGTTGAACACTGAAGCTTTCTTT. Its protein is CASSPRGGLNTEAFF.

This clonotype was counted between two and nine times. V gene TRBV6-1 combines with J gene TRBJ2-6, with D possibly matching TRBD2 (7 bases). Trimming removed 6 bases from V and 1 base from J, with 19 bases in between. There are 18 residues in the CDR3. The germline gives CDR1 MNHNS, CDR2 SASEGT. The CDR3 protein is CASSLLGGLFSGANVLTF. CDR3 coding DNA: TGTGCCAGCAGCCTTCTCGGGGGGCTATTTTCTGGGGCCAACGTCCTGACTTTC.

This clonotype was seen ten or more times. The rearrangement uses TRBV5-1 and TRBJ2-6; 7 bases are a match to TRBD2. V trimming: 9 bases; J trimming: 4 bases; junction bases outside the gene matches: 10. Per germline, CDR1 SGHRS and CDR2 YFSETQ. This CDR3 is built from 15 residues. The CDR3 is CATSLGGTGANVLTF. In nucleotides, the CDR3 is TGCGCCACCTCTTTGGGGGGGACCGGGGCCAACGTCCTGACTTTC.

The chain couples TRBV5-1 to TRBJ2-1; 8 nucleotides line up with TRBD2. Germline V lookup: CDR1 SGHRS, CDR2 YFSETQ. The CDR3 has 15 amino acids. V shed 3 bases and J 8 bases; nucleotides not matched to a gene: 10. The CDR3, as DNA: TGCGCCAGCAGCTGGTTCCCGGGGGGGCGAGATGAGCAGTTCTTC. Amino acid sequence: CASSWFPGGRDEQFF.

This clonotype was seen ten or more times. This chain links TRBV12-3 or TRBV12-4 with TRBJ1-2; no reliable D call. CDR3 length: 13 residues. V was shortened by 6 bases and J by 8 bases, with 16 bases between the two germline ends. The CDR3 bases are TGTGCCAGCAGGCGGACGGAGCGTGAGGGCTACACCTTC. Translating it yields CASRRTEREGYTF.

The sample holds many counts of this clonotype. This CDR3 reads CASSYRDSIYGYTF. The CDR3 DNA is TGTGCCAGCAGTTACCGGGACAGCATCTATGGCTACACCTTC. The rearrangement joins TRBV12-3 or TRBV12-4 to TRBJ1-2; 7 bases agree with TRBD1. The CDR3 runs 14 residues. Germline trimming cut 4 bases from V and 4 bases from J; bases unmatched to any gene: 6.